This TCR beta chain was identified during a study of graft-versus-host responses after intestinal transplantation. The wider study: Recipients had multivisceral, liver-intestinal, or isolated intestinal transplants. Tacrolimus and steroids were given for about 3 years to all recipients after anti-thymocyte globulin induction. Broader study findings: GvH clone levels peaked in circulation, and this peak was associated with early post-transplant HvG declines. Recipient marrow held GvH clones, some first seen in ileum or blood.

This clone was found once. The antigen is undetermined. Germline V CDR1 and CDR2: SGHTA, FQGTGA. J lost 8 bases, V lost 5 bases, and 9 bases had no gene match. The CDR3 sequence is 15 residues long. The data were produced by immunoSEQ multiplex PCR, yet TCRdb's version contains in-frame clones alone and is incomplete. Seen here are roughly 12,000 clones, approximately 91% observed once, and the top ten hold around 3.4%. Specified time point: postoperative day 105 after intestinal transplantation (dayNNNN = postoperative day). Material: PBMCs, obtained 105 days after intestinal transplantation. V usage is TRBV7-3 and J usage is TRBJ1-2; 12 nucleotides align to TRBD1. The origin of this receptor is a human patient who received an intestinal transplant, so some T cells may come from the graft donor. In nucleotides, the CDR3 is TGTGCCAGCAGCCCTCGGGACAGGGGGCATGGAGGCTACACCTTC. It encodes CASSPRDRGHGGYTF.